This is a list of T cell receptor beta chains from one sample in a study of blood T cell repertoires in COVID-19. Sequenced by immunoSEQ multiplex PCR; TCRdb stores in-frame clones only, minus some. Here the sample spans some 300,000 clones, around 87% being singletons. Source material: PBMCs or T cells enriched from blood (not recorded which). These receptors came from a woman aged 18-30 years with acute COVID-19. Each CDR3 is given without its conserved first and last residue.

TRBV7-2 13 ASSLTGESGNTIY
TRBV3-1/TRBV3-2 17 ASSQAFGLAGGSTDTQY
TRBV5-1 12 ASSLEGRSDIQY
TRBV10-3 14 AISEYGAGGPRELF
TRBV27 13 ASSLSTSGRETQY
TRBV28 13 ASLPAAGNSYEQY
TRBV7-9 10 ATRQGDEKLF
TRBV21-1 15 ASSKAPDRTSGTEAF
TRBV19 12 ASSPGQGAYEQY
TRBV12-3/TRBV12-4 11 ASRQTGADGYT
TRBV2 10 ASNQRESEQF
TRBV7-9 12 ASSRGSLGQPQH
TRBV28 16 ASRSPPGPGTGANVLT
TRBV19 12 ASRYRGMNTEAF
TRBV19 11 ASSIWQGKTQY
TRBV11-2 13 ASSLEALAGVEQY
TRBV4-2 16 ASSQDVVASGRAHEQY
TRBV7-3 14 ASSQGTGKGDTEAF
TRBV14 16 ASSPRLAGGLLKYTQY
TRBV5-8 16 ASSLALLSSGRTDTQY
TRBV28 12 ASGGTWTYNEQF
TRBV29-1 11 SVEEGQDYGYT
TRBV12-5 14 ASGLGGQLFNQPQH
TRBV9 14 ASSVVGGPDTGELF
TRBV5-4 11 ASSLDRNTEAF
TRBV28 17 ASNQGGVLVLHDRDTQY
TRBV28 14 ASNPSGSGSVETQY
TRBV15 14 ATSMGLAASYNEQF
TRBV25-1 13 ASSESSKSGNEQF
TRBV10-3 11 AIRRTGNTEAF
TRBV5-1 15 ASSQGLAGGSTDTQY
TRBV9 14 ASSAAGGRSYNEQF
TRBV18 11 ASSRTGESGYT
TRBV7-8 16 ASSLEAYSGWNTGELF
TRBV4-1 18 ASSQDFPTSGLGGVDEQF
TRBV10-1 13 ASSPGTSGINEQF
TRBV6-5 14 ASSSHGHFGNSPLH
TRBV19 10 ASSIGQMAQH
TRBV12-5 11 ASGSSGTDTQY
TRBV9 11 ASSVEGGYGYT
TRBV12-3/TRBV12-4 11 ASRPVTSNEQF
TRBV28 12 ASSPDSVNTEAF
TRBV5-1 13 ASSQGLADTDTQY
TRBV7-8 15 ASSLASLYIYTDTQY
TRBV3-1/TRBV3-2 10 ASSQGQYEQY
TRBV5-1 17 ASSLLGTSGRSSYNEQF
TRBV3-1/TRBV3-2 11 ASSPGQGYGYT
TRBV5-1 11 ASSSLAANEQF
TRBV24-1 15 ATSSGGLAGNKNEQF
TRBV11-2 9 ASSSEEEQF
TRBV27 12 ASSFGVMNTEAF